Sequencing of this TCR beta chain was carried out in a study of T cells in localized non-small cell lung cancer. Regarding the study as a whole: Uninvolved adjacent lung had higher T cell clonality than tumor and all other tissues.

Libraries were prepared by immunoSEQ multiplex PCR; TCRdb keeps only in-frame clonotypes and omits some of them. The top ten hold under 20% of the sample, which has tens of thousands of clones, 87% seen once. With respect to this clone: Its matching antigen is unknown.

The germline V and J ends were trimmed by 6 bases and 1 base, with 14 bases remaining between them. CDR1 is SNHLY and CDR2 is FYNNEI in the germline V gene. CDR3 length: 15 residues. The specimen comprised peripheral blood mononuclear cells, sampled before any cancer treatment. The V and J genes are TRBV2 and TRBJ2-3; D might be TRBD1 or TRBD2, each matching 6 bases. The source is a man aged 35-75 years with stage III lung adenocarcinoma. The CDR3 loop is CASRNGGSGTDTQYF. Here the CDR3 DNA reads TGTGCCAGCAGAAACGGGGGCTCGGGCACAGATACGCAGTATTTT.